This T cell receptor beta chain was identified in a study of T cell responses to AZD1222 COVID-19 vaccine. Overall study findings and caveats: Vaccination with two AZD1222 doses was followed by a rise in Spike-specific TCR breadth and depth. As reported, nearly half of all spike-specific TCRs target variant regions that are unmutated.

Clones were read by immunoSEQ multiplex PCR, and TCRdb kept only the in-frame ones, dropping some. The sample contains approximately 150,000 clones, 80% to 95% of which appear only once. This CDR3 region has 16 residues. Germline V gene lookup returns CDR1 SEHNR and CDR2 FQNEAQ (reference sequence). J lost 6 bases, V lost 2 bases, and 8 bases had no gene match. Note on this clone: Its antigen is not identified.

This sequence was found in an adult in good health. This material consisted of peripheral blood, taken on day 0 of AZD1222 vaccination. The chain carries TRBV7-9 and TRBJ2-3, with TRBD2 matching over 10 bases. For the CDR3, the DNA is TGTGCCAGCAGCTTAAGAGCGGGAGGGCCAGGTGATACGCAGTATTTT. It translates to CASSLRAGGPGDTQYF.